This entry lists 16 T cell receptor beta chains sequenced from one sample in a study of monozygotic twins with inflammatory bowel disease. Using the 5' RACE reads, TCRdb records one entry per CDR3 protein without DNA. Here the sample table reports fewer than 110,000 distinct CDR3 sequences. Sequencing was performed on blood. The receptors stem from a human donor with ulcerative colitis or Crohn's disease, or a healthy co-twin of an affected twin (not recorded which).

V usage is TRBV28 and J usage is TRBJ2-5. Germline V gene data show CDR1 as MDHEN and CDR2 as SYDVKM. This CDR3 is built from 12 residues. The CDR3 sequence is CASSPTVGTQYF.

The CDR3 is CATSDRTGGHQPQHF. The chain is built from TRBV24-1 and TRBJ1-5; TCRdb picks TRBD1, but there is no DNA to check that call. This CDR3 is built from 15 residues. Germline V gives CDR1 KGHDR, CDR2 SFDVKD.

This chain joins TRBV20-1 and TRBJ1-3. This CDR3 comprises 15 residues. CDR1 is DFQATT, CDR2 SNEGSKA, per germline (reference sequence). The CDR3 reads CSAPTTLVTGNTIYF.

The chain employs TRBV5-4 and TRBJ2-5; there is no DNA to check the TCRdb D call of TRBD1. Germline assignment: CDR1 SGHNT and CDR2 YYREEE (reference sequence). This CDR3 is 16 amino acids long. The chain's CDR3 is CASSLTRGSGQETQYF.

The genes are TRBV29-1 and TRBJ2-2; checking the TCRdb D call of TRBD2 is not possible without DNA. This CDR3 spans 15 amino acids. Germline CDR1 reads SQVTM; CDR2 reads ANQGSEA. This CDR3 reads CSVGRWASGGGELFF.

J is TRBJ1-5 and V is TRBV24-1. CDR1 KGHDR and CDR2 SFDVKD come from the germline V gene. The CDR3 sequence is 13 residues long. CDR3 loop: CATSDEGNQPQHF.

The rearrangement links TRBV27 to TRBJ1-1; the D call from TCRdb, TRBD1, cannot be confirmed without DNA. Germline loops: CDR1 MNHEY, CDR2 SMNVEV (reference sequence). There are 17 residues in the CDR3. The chain's CDR3 is CASSAAKGQFMNTEAFF.

V is TRBV7-2 and J is TRBJ1-4; TCRdb returns TRBD1, unconfirmable since there is no DNA. Per the germline V gene, CDR1 is SGHTA and CDR2 is FQGNSA. This CDR3 has 17 residues. The CDR3 protein is CASSLKARTSPNEKLFF.

This chain uses TRBV10-3 with TRBJ1-2. CDR3 size: 13 residues. CDR1 ENHRY and CDR2 SYGVKD come from the germline V gene. This CDR3 is CAISENSNYGYTF.

The chain has TRBV5-6 and TRBJ1-5; as DNA is missing, the TRBD1 call by TCRdb cannot be tested. Germline V lookup: CDR1 SGHDT, CDR2 YYEEEE. This CDR3 region has 17 residues. The CDR3 loop reads CASSLRTGYMGNQPQHF.

This chain connects TRBV30 to TRBJ2-7. This CDR3 contains 13 residues. The V gene's germline CDR1 is GTSNPN and CDR2 SVGIG (reference sequence). The CDR3 loop reads CAWSVGVGYEQYF.

The chain couples TRBV30 to TRBJ1-1. CDR3 length: 12 amino acids. Germline CDR1 is GTSNPN and CDR2 is SVGIG (reference sequence). The CDR3 sequence is CAWSGQNTEAFF. The full variable domain, its missing parts supplied by reference TRBV30 and TRBJ1-1, is SQTIHQWPATLVQPVGSPLSLECTVEGTSNPNLYWYRQAAGRGLQLLFYSVGIGQISSEVPQNLSASRPQDRQFILSSKKLLLSDSGFYLCAWSGQNTEAFFGQGTRLTVV.

This chain uses TRBV28 with TRBJ2-7; TCRdb names TRBD2, which stays unverified in the absence of DNA. This CDR3 has 14 residues. The V gene's germline CDR1 is MDHEN and CDR2 SYDVKM. This CDR3 is CASSNLAGVYEQYF.

The chain joins TRBV24-1 to TRBJ1-4; without DNA, the TCRdb call of TRBD1 cannot be checked. The germline V gene encodes CDR1 KGHDR and CDR2 SFDVKD. The CDR3 is 14 amino acids. The CDR3 is CATSDPGPTEKLFF.

The chain couples TRBV3-1 to TRBJ1-1; TCRdb indicates TRBD1, and absent DNA this call remains unverified. The germline V gene encodes CDR1 LGHDT and CDR2 YNNKEL (reference sequence). The CDR3 has 14 amino acids. The CDR3 reads CASSQVEGATEAFF.

V and J are TRBV18 and TRBJ2-7. The CDR3 sequence is 16 residues long. Germline assignment: CDR1 KGHSH and CDR2 LQKENI. The CDR3 loop is CASSPPGGKGSYEQYF.